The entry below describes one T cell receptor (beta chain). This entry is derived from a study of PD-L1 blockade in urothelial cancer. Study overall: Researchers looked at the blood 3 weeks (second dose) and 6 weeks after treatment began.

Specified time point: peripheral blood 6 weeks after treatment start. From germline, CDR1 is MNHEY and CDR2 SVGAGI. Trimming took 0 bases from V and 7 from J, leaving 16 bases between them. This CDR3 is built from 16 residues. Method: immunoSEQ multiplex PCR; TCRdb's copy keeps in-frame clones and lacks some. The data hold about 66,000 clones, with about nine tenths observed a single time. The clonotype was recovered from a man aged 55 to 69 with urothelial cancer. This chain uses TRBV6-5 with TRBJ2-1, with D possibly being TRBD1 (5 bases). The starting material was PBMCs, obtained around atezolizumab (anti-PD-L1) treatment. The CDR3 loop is CASSYSIWTDRNEQFF. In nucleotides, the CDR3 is TGTGCCAGCAGTTACTCGATATGGACCGACAGAAATGAGCAGTTCTTC.